The sequence of this T cell receptor beta chain was determined in a study of cytomegalovirus exposure and HLA in healthy donors. Overall study: From roughly 180 million T cells, an earlier analysis saw 90 million to 130 million unique TCR beta sequences. Study observations and caveats: The authors excluded some V segments, including TRBV6-2 and TRBV6-3, as indistinguishable. Certain sequence variants were highly shared and formed a cluster, and this cluster was likely a sequencing artifact.

PCR employed 60 Vbeta and 13 Jbeta primers. As handled by the study authors: An analysis performed later counted 60 million to 90 million unique TCR beta chains (roughly 11 million of them shared). Clones were sequenced by immunoSEQ multiplex PCR, and TCRdb holds only the in-frame ones, with some missing. D and trimming were read from the DNA, whereas the V and J calls and clone size are those reported in that table. This sample's table has roughly 55,000 clones. The junction had 3 bases not matched to a gene; V was cut back by 3 bases and J by 4 bases. CDR3 length: 14 amino acids. Germline CDR1 and CDR2: ENHRY and SYGVKD. Notes on this clone: Its antigen is not identified.

The sequencing sample was made of PBMCs. The chain employs TRBV10-3 and TRBJ2-7; 10 bases map to TRBD2. This sequence was found in a woman aged 45-65 years in good health and CMV-seropositive. The CDR3 sequence is CAISETSGKYEQYF. Here the CDR3 DNA reads TGTGCCATCAGTGAAACTAGCGGGAAATACGAGCAGTACTTC.